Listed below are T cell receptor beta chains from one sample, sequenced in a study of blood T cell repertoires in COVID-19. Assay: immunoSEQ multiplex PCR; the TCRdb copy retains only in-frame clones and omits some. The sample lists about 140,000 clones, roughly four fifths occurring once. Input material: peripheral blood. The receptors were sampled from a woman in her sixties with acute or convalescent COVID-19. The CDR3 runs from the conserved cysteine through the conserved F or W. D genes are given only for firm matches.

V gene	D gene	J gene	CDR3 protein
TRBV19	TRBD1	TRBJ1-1	CASSTLPGQVTEAFF
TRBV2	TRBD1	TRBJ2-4	CASQTDRPTAKNIQYF
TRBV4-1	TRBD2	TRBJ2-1	CASSPARTSGSHNEQFF
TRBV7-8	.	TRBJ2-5	CASSSPLRGTVTQYF
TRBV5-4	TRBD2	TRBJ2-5	CASSLVIASGSIAETQYF
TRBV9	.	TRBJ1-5	CASSVGTVGNQPQHF
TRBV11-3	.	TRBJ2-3	CASSLGGPQGDTQYF
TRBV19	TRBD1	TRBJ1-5	CASSPGQGINQPQHF
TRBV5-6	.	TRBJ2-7	CASSPLAERASYEQYF
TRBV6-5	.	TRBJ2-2	CASSYTGSGELFF
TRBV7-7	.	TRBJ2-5	CASSSLTGRGDQETQYF
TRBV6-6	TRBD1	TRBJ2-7	CASSPKGQGYEQYF
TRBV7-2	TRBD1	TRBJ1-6	CASRATGTGSGNSPLHF
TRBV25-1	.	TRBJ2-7	CASTDRNSYEQYF
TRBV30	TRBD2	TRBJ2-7	CAWGLSGRSYEQYF
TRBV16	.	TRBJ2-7	CASSQGQSPSYEQYF
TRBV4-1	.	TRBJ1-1	CASSQTGGNTEAFF
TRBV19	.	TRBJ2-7	CASTDLRGSGYEQYF
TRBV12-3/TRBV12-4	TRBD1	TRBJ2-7	CASSLRDSYEQYF
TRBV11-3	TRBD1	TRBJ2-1	CASSYSPWRGQGSEQFF
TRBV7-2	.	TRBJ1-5	CASRGGGLSPQHF
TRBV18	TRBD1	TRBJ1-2	CASSPGQGVYGYTF
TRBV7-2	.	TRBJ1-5	CASARERVQPQHF
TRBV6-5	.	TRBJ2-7	CASRSSGYEQYF
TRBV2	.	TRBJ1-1	CASSGEAIGFF
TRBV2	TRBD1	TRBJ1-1	CASSVGTGTLGTEAFF
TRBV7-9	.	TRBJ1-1	CASSLGGSTEAFF
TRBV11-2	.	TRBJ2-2	CASSLGAGANTGELFF